This TCR beta chain appears in the sequencing data of a study of T cell changes during pregnancy in multiple sclerosis. TCRdb's table, derived via immunoSEQ multiplex PCR, lists solely in-frame clones and lacks some. The sample has approximately 46,000 clones; 80% to 95% are singletons. Trimming stripped 6 bases from V and 1 base from J, with 5 bases between. Per germline, CDR1 MNHEY and CDR2 SVGAGI. The length of the CDR3 is 12 residues. The V call is TRBV6-5, the J call TRBJ2-3; D unclear. This material consisted of CD4+ T cells from peripheral blood mononuclear cells, taken after pregnancy. The clonotype comes from a female donor with multiple sclerosis, enrolled in a pregnancy study. As DNA, the CDR3 is TGTGCCAGCAGCCCGGGCACAGATACGCAGTATTTT. Amino acids: CASSPGTDTQYF.